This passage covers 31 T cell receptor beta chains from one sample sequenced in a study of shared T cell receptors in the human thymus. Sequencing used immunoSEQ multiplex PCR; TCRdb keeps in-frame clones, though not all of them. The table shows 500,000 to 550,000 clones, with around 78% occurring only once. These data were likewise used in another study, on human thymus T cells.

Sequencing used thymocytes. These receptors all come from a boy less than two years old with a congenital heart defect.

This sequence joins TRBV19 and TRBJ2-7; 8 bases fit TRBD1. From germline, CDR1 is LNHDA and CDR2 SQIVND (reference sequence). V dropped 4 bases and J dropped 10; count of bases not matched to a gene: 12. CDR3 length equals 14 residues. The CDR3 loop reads CASSTGTGDPNQYF. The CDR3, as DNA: TGTGCCAGTAGTACCGGGACAGGTGACCCGAATCAGTACTTC.

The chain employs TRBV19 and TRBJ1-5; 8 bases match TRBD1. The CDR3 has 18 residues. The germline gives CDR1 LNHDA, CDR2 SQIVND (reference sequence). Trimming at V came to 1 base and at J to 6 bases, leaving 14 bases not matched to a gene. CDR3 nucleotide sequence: TGTGCCAGTAGTATAGGACCTCCCAGGACAGGGAGTACTCAGCCCCAGCATTTT. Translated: CASSIGPPRTGSTQPQHF.

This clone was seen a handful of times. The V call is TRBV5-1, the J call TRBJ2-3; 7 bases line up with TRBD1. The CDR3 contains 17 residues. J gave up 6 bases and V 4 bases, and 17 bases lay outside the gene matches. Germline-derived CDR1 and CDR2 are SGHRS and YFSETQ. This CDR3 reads CASSHRDRGLGSDTQYF. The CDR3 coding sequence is TGCGCCAGCAGCCACCGGGACAGAGGGTTAGGGTCGGATACGCAGTATTTT.

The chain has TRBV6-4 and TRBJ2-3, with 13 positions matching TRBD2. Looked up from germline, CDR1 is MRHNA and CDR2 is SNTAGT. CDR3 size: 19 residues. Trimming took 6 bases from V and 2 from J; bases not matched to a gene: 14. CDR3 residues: CASRTGTSGIFLDTDTQYF. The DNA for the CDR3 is TGTGCCAGCAGGACCGGGACTAGCGGGATTTTTTTGGACACAGATACGCAGTATTTT.

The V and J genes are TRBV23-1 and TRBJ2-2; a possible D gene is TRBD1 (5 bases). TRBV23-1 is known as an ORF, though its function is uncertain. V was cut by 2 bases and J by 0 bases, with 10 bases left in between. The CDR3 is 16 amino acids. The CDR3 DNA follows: TGCGCCAGCAGTCAAGGGGCCGTCGCGAACACCGGGGAGCTGTTTTTT. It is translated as CASSQGAVANTGELFF.

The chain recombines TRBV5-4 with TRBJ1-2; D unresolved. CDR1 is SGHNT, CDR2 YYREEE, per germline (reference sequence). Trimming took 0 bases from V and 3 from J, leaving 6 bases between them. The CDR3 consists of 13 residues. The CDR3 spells CASSLGRDYGYTF. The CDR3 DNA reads TGTGCCAGCAGCTTGGGGAGGGACTATGGCTACACCTTC.

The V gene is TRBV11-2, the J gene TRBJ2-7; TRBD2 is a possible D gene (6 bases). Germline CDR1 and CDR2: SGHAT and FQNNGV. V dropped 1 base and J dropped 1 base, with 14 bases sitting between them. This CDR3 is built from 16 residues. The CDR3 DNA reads TGTGCCAGCAGCTTAGTGGGTAGCGGTACTTCCTACGAGCAGTACTTC. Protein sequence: CASSLVGSGTSYEQYF. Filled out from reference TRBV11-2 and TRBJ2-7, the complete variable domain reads EAGVAQSPRYKIIEKRQSVAFWCNPISGHATLYWYQQILGQGPKLLIQFQNNGVVDDSQLPKDRFSAERLKGVDSTLKIQPAKLEDSAVYLCASSLVGSGTSYEQYFGPGTRLTVT.

The CDR3 DNA sequence: TGCAGCGTCGTTGGACAGGGGGACACCGGGGAGCTGTTTTTT. Protein product: CSVVGQGDTGELFF. The chain is built from TRBV29-1 and TRBJ2-2, with TRBD1 matching 10 bases. Trimming at V came to 6 bases and at J to 3 bases, leaving 4 bases not matched to a gene. The V gene's germline CDR1 is SQVTM and CDR2 ANQGSEA. The CDR3 spans 14 residues.

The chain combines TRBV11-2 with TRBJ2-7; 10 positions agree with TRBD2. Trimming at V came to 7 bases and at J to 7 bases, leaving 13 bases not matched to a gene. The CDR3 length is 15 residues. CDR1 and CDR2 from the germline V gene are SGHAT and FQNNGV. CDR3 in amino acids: CASTPEGSGREEQYF. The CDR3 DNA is TGTGCCAGCACCCCCGAGGGAAGCGGGAGGGAAGAGCAGTACTTC.

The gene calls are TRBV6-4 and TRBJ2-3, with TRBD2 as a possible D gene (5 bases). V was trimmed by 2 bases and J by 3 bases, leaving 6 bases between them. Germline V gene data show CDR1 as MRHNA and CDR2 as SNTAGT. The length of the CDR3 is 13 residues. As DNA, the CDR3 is TGTGCCAGCAGTGACGAGGGAACAGATACGCAGTATTTT. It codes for CASSDEGTDTQYF.

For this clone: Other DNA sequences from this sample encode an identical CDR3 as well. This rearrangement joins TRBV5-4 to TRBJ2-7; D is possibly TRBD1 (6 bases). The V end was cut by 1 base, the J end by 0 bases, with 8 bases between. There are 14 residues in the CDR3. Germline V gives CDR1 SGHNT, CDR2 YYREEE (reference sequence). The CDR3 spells CASSLTGSSYEQYF. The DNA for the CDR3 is TGTGCCAGCAGCTTGACAGGGAGCTCCTACGAGCAGTACTTC.

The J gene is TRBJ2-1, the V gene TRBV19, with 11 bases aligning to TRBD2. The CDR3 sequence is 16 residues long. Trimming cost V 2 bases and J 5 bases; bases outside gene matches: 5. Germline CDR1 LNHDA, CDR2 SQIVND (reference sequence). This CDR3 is CASSIPGLAENNEQFF. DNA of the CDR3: TGTGCCAGTAGTATACCGGGACTAGCGGAAAACAATGAGCAGTTCTTC.

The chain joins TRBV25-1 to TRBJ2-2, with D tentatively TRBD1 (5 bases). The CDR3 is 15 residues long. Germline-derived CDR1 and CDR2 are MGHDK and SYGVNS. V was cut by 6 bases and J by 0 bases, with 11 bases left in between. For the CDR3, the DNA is TGTGCCAGCAGAAGGGGTCAGTCGAACACCGGGGAGCTGTTTTTT. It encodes CASRRGQSNTGELFF.

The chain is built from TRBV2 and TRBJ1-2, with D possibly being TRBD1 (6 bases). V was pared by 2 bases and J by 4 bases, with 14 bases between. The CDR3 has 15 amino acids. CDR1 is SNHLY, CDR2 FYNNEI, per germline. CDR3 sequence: CASSEFGGRGYGYTF. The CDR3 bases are TGTGCCAGCAGTGAATTCGGGGGGCGCGGCTATGGCTACACCTTC.

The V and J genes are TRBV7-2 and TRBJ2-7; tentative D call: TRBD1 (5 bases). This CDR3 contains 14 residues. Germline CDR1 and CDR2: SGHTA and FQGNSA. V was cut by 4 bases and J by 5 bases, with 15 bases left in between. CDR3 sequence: CASSYKMQGDEQYF. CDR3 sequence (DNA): TGTGCCAGCAGCTACAAGATGCAAGGGGACGAGCAGTACTTC.

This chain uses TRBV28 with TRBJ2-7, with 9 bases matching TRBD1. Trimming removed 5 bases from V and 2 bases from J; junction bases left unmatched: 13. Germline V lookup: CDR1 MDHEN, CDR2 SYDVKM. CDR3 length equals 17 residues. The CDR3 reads CASSPAARTGEAYEQYF. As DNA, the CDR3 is TGTGCCAGCAGTCCGGCCGCTCGGACAGGGGAAGCCTACGAGCAGTACTTC.

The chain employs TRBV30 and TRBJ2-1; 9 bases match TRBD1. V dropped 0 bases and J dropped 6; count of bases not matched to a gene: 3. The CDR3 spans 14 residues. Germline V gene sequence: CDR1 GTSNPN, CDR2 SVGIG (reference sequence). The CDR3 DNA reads TGTGCCTGGAGTGTGACAGGGGGTCGCAATGAGCAGTTCTTC. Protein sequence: CAWSVTGGRNEQFF. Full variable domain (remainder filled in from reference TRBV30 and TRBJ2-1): SQTIHQWPATLVQPVGSPLSLECTVEGTSNPNLYWYRQAAGRGLQLLFYSVGIGQISSEVPQNLSASRPQDRQFILSSKKLLLSDSGFYLCAWSVTGGRNEQFFGPGTRLTVL.

CDR3 residues: CASSSPDSPTNTGELFF. CDR3 bases: TGTGCCAGCAGCTCTCCCGACTCCCCCACGAACACCGGGGAGCTGTTTTTT. V gene TRBV5-6 combines with J gene TRBJ2-2; unclear D gene. The CDR3 has 17 amino acids. V was clipped by 3 bases and J by 0 bases, with 15 bases between them. Germline-derived CDR1 and CDR2 are SGHDT and YYEEEE.

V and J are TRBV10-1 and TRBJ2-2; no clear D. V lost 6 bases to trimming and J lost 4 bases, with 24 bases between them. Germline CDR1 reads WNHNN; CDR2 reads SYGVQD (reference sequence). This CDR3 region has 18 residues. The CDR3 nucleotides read TGCGCCAGCAGGTCCGAGAGGCTTTTCGGCCTTGGCACCGGGGAGCTGTTTTTT. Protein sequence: CASRSERLFGLGTGELFF.

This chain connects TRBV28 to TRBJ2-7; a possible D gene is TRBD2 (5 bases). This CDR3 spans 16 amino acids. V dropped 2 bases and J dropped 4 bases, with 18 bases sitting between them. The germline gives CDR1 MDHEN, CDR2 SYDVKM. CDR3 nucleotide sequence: TGTGCCAGCAGTTTACAAGCGGCCATCCTGCCTTACGAGCAGTACTTC. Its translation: CASSLQAAILPYEQYF. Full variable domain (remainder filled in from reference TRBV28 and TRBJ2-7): DVKVTQSSRYLVKRTGEKVFLECVQDMDHENMFWYRQDPGLGLRLIYFSYDVKMKEKGDIPEGYSVSREKKERFSLILESASTNQTSMYLCASSLQAAILPYEQYFGPGTRLTVT.

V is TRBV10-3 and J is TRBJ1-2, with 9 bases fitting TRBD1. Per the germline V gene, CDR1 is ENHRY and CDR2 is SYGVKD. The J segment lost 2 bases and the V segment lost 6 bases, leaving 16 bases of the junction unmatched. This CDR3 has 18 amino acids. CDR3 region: CAISIQWASGQGNYGYTF. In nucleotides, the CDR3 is TGTGCCATCAGCATCCAATGGGCCTCGGGACAGGGAAACTATGGCTACACCTTC.

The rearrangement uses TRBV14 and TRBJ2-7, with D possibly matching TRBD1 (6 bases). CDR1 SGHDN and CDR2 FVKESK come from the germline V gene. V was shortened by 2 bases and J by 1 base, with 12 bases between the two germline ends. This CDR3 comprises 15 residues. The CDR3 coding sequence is TGTGCCAGCAGCCAAATGGGGGCCAGGTCCTACGAGCAGTACTTC. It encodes CASSQMGARSYEQYF.

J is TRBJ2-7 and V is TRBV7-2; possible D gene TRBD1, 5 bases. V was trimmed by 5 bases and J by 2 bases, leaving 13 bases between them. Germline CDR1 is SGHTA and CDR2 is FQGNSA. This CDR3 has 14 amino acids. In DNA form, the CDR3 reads TGTGCCAGCAGCCCGAGCCCAGGGCCCTACGAGCAGTACTTC. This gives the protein CASSPSPGPYEQYF. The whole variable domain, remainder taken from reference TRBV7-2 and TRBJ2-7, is GAGVSQSPSNKVTEKGKDVELRCDPISGHTALYWYRQSLGQGLEFLIYFQGNSAPDKSGLPSDRFSAERTGGSVSTLTIQRTQQEDSAVYLCASSPSPGPYEQYFGPGTRLTVT.

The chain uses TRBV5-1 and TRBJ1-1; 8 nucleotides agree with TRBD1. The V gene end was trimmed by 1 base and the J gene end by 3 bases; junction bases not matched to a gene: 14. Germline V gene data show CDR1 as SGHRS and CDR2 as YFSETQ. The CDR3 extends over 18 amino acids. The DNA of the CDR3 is TGCGCCAGCAGCTTGAGCTGGACAGGGCAATTTAGGGACACTGAAGCTTTCTTT. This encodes CASSLSWTGQFRDTEAFF.

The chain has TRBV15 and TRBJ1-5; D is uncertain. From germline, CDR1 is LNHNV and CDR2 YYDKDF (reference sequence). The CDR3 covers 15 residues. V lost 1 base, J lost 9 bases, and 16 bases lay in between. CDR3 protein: CATSRVGRWNGPQHF. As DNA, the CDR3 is TGTGCCACCAGCAGAGTCGGCAGGTGGAACGGGCCCCAGCATTTT.

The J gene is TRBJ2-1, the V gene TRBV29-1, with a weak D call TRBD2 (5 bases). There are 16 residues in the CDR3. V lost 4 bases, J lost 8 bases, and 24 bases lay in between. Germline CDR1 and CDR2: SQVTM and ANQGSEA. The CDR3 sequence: CSVGTFSGLNGDEQFF. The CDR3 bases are TGCAGCGTTGGTACGTTTTCGGGCCTGAACGGGGATGAGCAGTTCTTC.

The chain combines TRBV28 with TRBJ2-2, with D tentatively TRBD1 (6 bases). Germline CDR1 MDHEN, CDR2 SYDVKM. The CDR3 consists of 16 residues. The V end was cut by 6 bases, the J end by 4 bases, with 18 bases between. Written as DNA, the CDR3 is TGTGCCAGCAGAAAAACCAGACAGGTTAGCACCGGGGAGCTGTTTTTT. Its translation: CASRKTRQVSTGELFF.

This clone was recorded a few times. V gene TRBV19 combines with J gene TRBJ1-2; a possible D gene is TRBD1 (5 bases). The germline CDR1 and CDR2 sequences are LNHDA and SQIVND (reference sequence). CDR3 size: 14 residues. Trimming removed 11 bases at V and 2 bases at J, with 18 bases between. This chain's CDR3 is CASYPGVANYGYTF. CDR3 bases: TGTGCCTCCTACCCGGGGGTCGCCAACTATGGCTACACCTTC.

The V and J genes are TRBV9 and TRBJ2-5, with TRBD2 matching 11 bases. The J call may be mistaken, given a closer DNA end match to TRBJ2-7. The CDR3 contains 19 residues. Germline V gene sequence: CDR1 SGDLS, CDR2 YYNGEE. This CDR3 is CASSVKAAVGLAALHEQYF. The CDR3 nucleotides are TGTGCCAGCAGCGTAAAGGCAGCGGTGGGACTAGCGGCCCTCCACGAGCAGTACTTC.

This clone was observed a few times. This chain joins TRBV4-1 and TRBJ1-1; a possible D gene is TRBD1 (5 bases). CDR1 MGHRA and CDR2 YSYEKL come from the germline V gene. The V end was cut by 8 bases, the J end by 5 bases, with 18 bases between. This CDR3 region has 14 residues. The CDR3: CASASRGERTEAFF. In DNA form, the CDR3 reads TGCGCCAGCGCCTCACGGGGGGAGAGGACTGAAGCTTTCTTT.

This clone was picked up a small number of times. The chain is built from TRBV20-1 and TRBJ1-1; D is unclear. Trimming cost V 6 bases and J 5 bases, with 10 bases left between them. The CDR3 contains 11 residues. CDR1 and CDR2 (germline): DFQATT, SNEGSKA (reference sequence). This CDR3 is CSAERGTEAFF. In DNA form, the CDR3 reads TGCAGTGCCGAGAGAGGTACTGAAGCTTTCTTT.